The clone carrying this T cell receptor (beta chain) was observed at least ten times. Its specificity is unknown. The CDR3 totals 13 residues. V was trimmed by 5 bases and J by 5 bases, leaving 9 bases between them. Germline-derived CDR1 and CDR2 are SGHAT and FQNNGV. The data are from a study of beta chain features in type 1 diabetes. Study conclusions and caveats: Shortening of TCRB CDR3s, moderate but significant, appeared in all four CD4+ subsets of Type 1 diabetes patients.

Sorting of CD4+ naive, central memory, regulatory and stem cell-like memory cells was performed via CD45RO/CCR7/CD25/CD127/CD95/CD27. Every bit of the isolated RNA underwent reverse transcription, so sequencing read expressed TCRB transcripts. Deep immunoSEQ sequencing covered naive, central memory and regulatory T cell samples. Produced via immunoSEQ multiplex PCR; TCRdb's table is partial and in-frame only. The sample lists 120,000 to 150,000 clones; more than 10% were seen once. The sequence was collected from a man aged 18 to 29 with type 1 diabetes. The V gene is TRBV11-2, the J gene TRBJ2-2; D not certain. The sample comprised central memory CD4+ T cells from blood. The CDR3 spells CASSPGPTGELFF. For the CDR3, the DNA is TGTGCCAGCAGCCCCGGGCCTACCGGGGAGCTGTTTTTT.